Each of the 28 T cell receptor beta chains below was sequenced from the same sample in a study of cytomegalovirus exposure and HLA in healthy donors. Primers: 60 Vbeta forward and 13 Jbeta reverse. Here immunoSEQ multiplex PCR was the method, and the copy in TCRdb shows in-frame clones only, minus some. The table shows 150,000 to 200,000 clones, with about 75% occurring only once. Sequences were obtained from PBMCs. All receptors derive from a male donor in good health and CMV-seronegative.

This chain uses TRBV7-8 with TRBJ1-5; perhaps TRBD1 as D (5 bases). Germline V gene data show CDR1 as SGHVS and CDR2 as FQNEAQ. The CDR3 consists of 17 residues. Between the trimmed V and J ends, which lost 5 bases and 4 bases, there was a span of 21 bases. CDR3 nucleotide sequence: TGTGCCAGCAGCCCTATACCGTCAGGGATACGGAATCAGCCCCAGCATTTT. Translated, it gives CASSPIPSGIRNQPQHF.

The chain uses TRBV19 and TRBJ1-2; 8 bases are a match to TRBD1. After removal of 5 bases from V and 4 bases from J, the junction contained 12 bases not matched to a gene. Germline V gene sequence: CDR1 LNHDA, CDR2 SQIVND (reference sequence). The CDR3 totals 16 residues. CDR3 DNA sequence: TGTGCCAGTAGTCCATTCCCACAGGGGGTTGGCTATGGCTACACCTTC. This encodes CASSPFPQGVGYGYTF. The variable domain in full, completed from reference TRBV19 and TRBJ1-2, reads DGGITQSPKYLFRKEGQNVTLSCEQNLNHDAMYWYRQDPGQGLRLIYYSQIVNDFQKGDIAEGYSVSREKKESFPLTVTSAQKNPTAFYLCASSPFPQGVGYGYTFGSGTRLTVV.

The rearrangement links TRBV7-9 to TRBJ1-2; D not certain. V dropped 5 bases and J dropped 4 bases, with 14 bases sitting between them. This CDR3 has 14 residues. The V gene's germline CDR1 is SEHNR and CDR2 FQNEAQ (reference sequence). The DNA of the CDR3 is TGTGCCAGCAGCCCCCCGGGAAGAGGCTATGGCTACACCTTC. As protein: CASSPPGRGYGYTF.

The CDR3 DNA is TGTGCCACCAGCGGACAGGGGGCATCCCAGCCCCAGCATTTT. It is translated as CATSGQGASQPQHF. This chain connects TRBV15 to TRBJ1-5, with 11 bases matching TRBD1. The CDR3 is 14 amino acids. Trimming removed 5 bases from V and 7 bases from J; junction bases left unmatched: 4. Germline-derived CDR1 and CDR2 are LNHNV and YYDKDF (reference sequence).

The gene calls are TRBV4-2 and TRBJ2-7; perhaps TRBD2 as D (5 bases). Germline V gene data show CDR1 as LGHNA and CDR2 as YNFKEQ. The CDR3 totals 16 residues. Trimming took off 4 bases at V and 5 bases at J, with 21 bases between the two ends. The CDR3 sequence: CASSPSRGTEGHEQYF. The CDR3 nucleotides read TGTGCCAGCAGCCCGAGCCGGGGAACAGAGGGCCACGAGCAGTACTTC.

The gene calls are TRBV28 and TRBJ2-7; 12 bases align to TRBD1. V lost 4 bases, J lost 5 bases, and 6 bases stayed unmatched. The CDR3 sequence is 15 residues long. CDR1 is MDHEN, CDR2 SYDVKM, per germline. The chain's CDR3 is CASSWGQGASNEQYF. The CDR3 region has the DNA TGTGCCAGCAGTTGGGGACAGGGGGCTAGCAACGAGCAGTACTTC.

Only a few counts were recorded for this clone. The chain carries TRBV6-5 and TRBJ2-5; D is undetermined. The CDR3 sequence is 13 residues long. Germline V gene data show CDR1 as MNHEY and CDR2 as SVGAGI. The V gene lost 7 bases and the J gene lost 4 bases, with 13 bases spanning the gap. CDR3 in amino acids: CASTLTQGETQYF. CDR3 sequence (DNA): TGTGCCAGCACCCTGACACAAGGAGAGACCCAGTACTTC.

The V call is TRBV18, the J call TRBJ1-6; D is unclear. CDR3 size: 15 residues. The V end lost 3 bases, the J end lost 7 bases, and 13 bases lay between the germline ends. CDR1 and CDR2 (germline): KGHSH, LQKENI. The CDR3 loop is CASSPGWQVNSPLHF. CDR3 nucleotide sequence: TGTGCCAGCTCACCCGGATGGCAGGTCAATTCACCCCTCCACTTT.

The chain recombines TRBV6-5 with TRBJ1-1; D is unresolved. The V and J ends lost 0 bases and 1 base respectively, with 9 bases between them. The V gene's germline CDR1 is MNHEY and CDR2 SVGAGI. The CDR3 consists of 15 residues. Here the CDR3 DNA reads TGTGCCAGCAGTTACTCCGCTCAAGCGAACACTGAAGCTTTCTTT. As protein: CASSYSAQANTEAFF.

V gene TRBV28 combines with J gene TRBJ1-4, with 8 bases that match TRBD1. The CDR3 length is 13 residues. The germline CDR1 and CDR2 sequences are MDHEN and SYDVKM. V lost 10 bases to trimming and J lost 7 bases; unmatched junction nucleotides: 8. This CDR3 reads CATRTGTGEKLFF. CDR3 in DNA: TGTGCCACCAGGACAGGGACGGGTGAAAAACTGTTTTTT.

This clone occurred a few times. This chain uses TRBV5-6 with TRBJ2-1; tentative D call: TRBD2 (6 bases). The CDR3 contains 13 residues. Trimming removed 5 bases at V and 6 bases at J, with 12 bases between. Looked up from germline, CDR1 is SGHDT and CDR2 is YYEEEE. This CDR3 reads CASREGSVNEQFF. As DNA, the CDR3 is TGTGCCAGCAGGGAGGGATCAGTCAATGAGCAGTTCTTC.

This chain links TRBV28 with TRBJ2-7; 14 nucleotides align to TRBD2. The germline gives CDR1 MDHEN, CDR2 SYDVKM. Trimming took 5 bases from V and 5 from J; bases not matched to a gene: 8. CDR3 length: 16 residues. CDR3 sequence reads: CASSDGTSGSYDEQYF. The CDR3 DNA sequence: TGTGCCAGCAGTGACGGGACTAGCGGGAGTTATGACGAGCAGTACTTC.

The chain links TRBV14 to TRBJ2-7; TRBD2 matches 14 bases. Unmatched junction bases numbered 16, after V lost 6 bases and J lost 3 bases. The CDR3 sequence is 19 residues long. From germline, CDR1 is SGHDN and CDR2 FVKESK. This CDR3 is CASRLSGTSGRGRIYEQYF. The DNA for the CDR3 is TGTGCCAGCAGGCTATCGGGGACTAGCGGGAGAGGAAGGATCTACGAGCAGTACTTC.

The chain couples TRBV5-1 to TRBJ1-4, with 7 nucleotides matching TRBD1. The length of the CDR3 is 17 residues. CDR1 and CDR2 from the germline V gene are SGHRS and YFSETQ. The V gene end was trimmed by 0 bases and the J gene end by 4 bases; junction bases not matched to a gene: 9. This CDR3 is CASSLDSRGANNEKLFF. In nucleotides, the CDR3 is TGCGCCAGCAGCTTGGACAGCAGGGGGGCAAATAATGAAAAACTGTTTTTT.

The chain is built from TRBV28 and TRBJ1-1; tentatively, D is TRBD1 (5 bases). V gave up 7 bases and J gave up 4 bases, with 16 bases separating them. The CDR3 has 14 amino acids. CDR1 and CDR2 (germline): MDHEN, SYDVKM. CDR3 sequence (DNA): TGTGCCAGCACAGATCCAGGGTTTATCACTGAAGCTTTCTTT. Translating gives CASTDPGFITEAFF.

V and J are TRBV5-1 and TRBJ2-3; TRBD2 matches at 13 bases. The V segment lost 0 bases and the J segment 3 bases; nucleotides outside the gene matches: 1. The CDR3 extends over 16 amino acids. Germline V gene lookup returns CDR1 SGHRS and CDR2 YFSETQ. CDR3: CASSLGTSGGTDTQYF. The CDR3, as DNA: TGCGCCAGCAGCTTGGGGACTAGCGGGGGAACAGATACGCAGTATTTT.

The genes are TRBV19 and TRBJ2-1; D remains unclear. V was pared by 6 bases and J by 0 bases, with 6 bases between. The length of the CDR3 is 13 residues. The germline CDR1 and CDR2 sequences are LNHDA and SQIVND (reference sequence). The CDR3 spells CASSDSSYNEQFF. The CDR3 DNA reads as TGTGCCAGTAGCGATAGCTCCTACAATGAGCAGTTCTTC.

The chain is built from TRBV6-1 and TRBJ1-1, with 7 positions matching TRBD1. The junction had 7 bases not matched to a gene; V was cut back by 4 bases and J by 5 bases. The germline CDR1 and CDR2 sequences are MNHNS and SASEGT. The CDR3 loop spans 14 amino acids. The CDR3 loop is CASSVPGGWTEAFF. The CDR3 coding sequence is TGTGCCAGCAGTGTTCCAGGGGGTTGGACTGAAGCTTTCTTT.

The genes are TRBV5-6 and TRBJ1-2; 7 positions match TRBD1. The V segment lost 4 bases and the J segment 7 bases; nucleotides outside the gene matches: 16. The CDR3 runs 16 residues. Germline assignment: CDR1 SGHDT and CDR2 YYEEEE. CDR3 sequence reads: CASSRIRQGTLSGYTF. CDR3 bases: TGTGCCAGCAGCCGGATAAGACAGGGAACCCTCTCTGGCTACACCTTC.

The V gene is TRBV30, the J gene TRBJ1-2; 9 positions match TRBD1. There are 16 residues in the CDR3. From germline, CDR1 is GTSNPN and CDR2 SVGIG (reference sequence). V was pared by 7 bases and J by 0 bases, with 12 bases of the junction left unmatched. Written as DNA, the CDR3 is TGTGCCTTTCGCGGGACAGGGTTTTCTTCTAACTATGGCTACACCTTC. Its translation: CAFRGTGFSSNYGYTF.

The V and J genes are TRBV2 and TRBJ2-5; D is undetermined. The CDR3 is 15 residues long. The V gene's germline CDR1 is SNHLY and CDR2 FYNNEI. The V gene lost 5 bases and the J gene lost 2 bases, with 15 bases spanning the gap. CDR3 in DNA: TGTGCCAGCAGTCGCCGGCCAGGTACGCAAGAGACCCAGTACTTC. It is translated as CASSRRPGTQETQYF. The full variable domain, rest sourced from reference TRBV2 and TRBJ2-5, is EPEVTQTPSHQVTQMGQEVILRCVPISNHLYFYWYRQILGQKVEFLVSFYNNEISEKSEIFDDQFSVERPDGSNFTLKIRSTKLEDSAMYFCASSRRPGTQETQYFGPGTRLLVL.

This clone is medium-sized in the sample. This sequence joins TRBV6-4 and TRBJ2-2; no firm D call. The CDR3 length is 13 residues. Per the germline V gene, CDR1 is MRHNA and CDR2 is SNTAGT. With 4 bases removed from V and 2 bases from J, the gap between germline ends came to 5 bases. The CDR3 here is CASSAGNTGELFF. The CDR3 DNA reads TGTGCCAGCAGTGCCGGTAACACCGGGGAGCTGTTTTTT.

V and J are TRBV9 and TRBJ1-1; D is unresolved. Germline CDR1 reads SGDLS; CDR2 reads YYNGEE. CDR3 length equals 13 residues. V was cut by 7 bases and J by 0 bases, with 10 bases left in between. CDR3 residues: CASAKDLNTEAFF. The CDR3, as DNA: TGTGCCAGCGCTAAGGACTTGAACACTGAAGCTTTCTTT. Variable domain in full (rest from reference TRBV9 and TRBJ1-1): DSGVTQTPKHLITATGQRVTLRCSPRSGDLSVYWYQQSLDQGLQFLIQYYNGEERAKGNILERFSAQQFPDLHSELNLSSLELGDSALYFCASAKDLNTEAFFGQGTRLTVV.

The rearrangement links TRBV4-1 to TRBJ1-6; 8 bases fit TRBD1. The ends lost 0 bases at V and 7 bases at J; junction bases unmatched: 2. Germline V gene lookup returns CDR1 MGHRA and CDR2 YSYEKL. CDR3 length: 15 residues. This chain's CDR3 is CASSQEDRVNSPLHF. The CDR3 nucleotides are TGCGCCAGCAGCCAAGAGGACAGGGTAAATTCACCCCTCCACTTT.

V is TRBV6-5 and J is TRBJ1-1; no firm D call. CDR3 size: 16 residues. Germline CDR1 reads MNHEY; CDR2 reads SVGAGI. V lost 1 base to trimming and J lost 0 bases, with 12 bases between them. The CDR3 reads CASSYYTANMNTEAFF. DNA for the CDR3: TGTGCCAGCAGTTACTACACAGCAAATATGAACACTGAAGCTTTCTTT.

The genes are TRBV13 and TRBJ2-3; TRBD2 agrees at 13 bases. This CDR3 spans 18 amino acids. The V and J ends lost 4 bases and 2 bases, in that order; junction bases with no gene match: 9. Germline V gene lookup returns CDR1 PRHDT and CDR2 FYEKMQ (reference sequence). CDR3 in DNA: TGTGCCAGCAGCTCCAGGGGACTAGCGGGAAGCCTCACAGATACGCAGTATTTT. It translates to CASSSRGLAGSLTDTQYF.

This clone was recorded a few times. CDR3 DNA sequence: TGTGCCAGCAGCAGGACAGGTTATAGCAATCAGCCCCAGCATTTT. It specifies CASSRTGYSNQPQHF. J is TRBJ1-5 and V is TRBV5-4; the match to TRBD1 covers 7 bases. Per germline, CDR1 SGHNT and CDR2 YYREEE (reference sequence). There are 15 residues in the CDR3. V lost 4 bases, J lost 0 bases, and 4 bases stayed unmatched.

This clone has a handful of counts. The rearrangement joins TRBV7-9 to TRBJ1-1, with 7 bases aligning to TRBD1. The CDR3 is 14 residues long. CDR1 is SEHNR and CDR2 is FQNEAQ in the germline V gene (reference sequence). Trimming at V came to 4 bases and at J to 1 base, leaving 3 bases not matched to a gene. The CDR3 protein is CASSYAGGNTEAFF. In nucleotides, the CDR3 is TGTGCCAGCAGCTACGCAGGGGGGAACACTGAAGCTTTCTTT.